These 15 T cell receptor beta chains were sequenced from one sample in a study of T cells in Graves' hyperthyroidism and ophthalmopathy. TCR beta CDR3 region amplification was performed from RNA transcripts. The HTBI set primed first-round TCR CDR3 RT-PCR. MiXCR, run by TCRdb on the multiplex PCR reads, gives a single entry per CDR3 protein. The profile shows over 400,000 distinct CDR3 sequences, about 14% of them singletons. Sequenced input: blood. The source of these receptors is a man aged 18 to 30 with Graves' ophthalmopathy.

The rearrangement uses TRBV19 and TRBJ2-1; 8 bases fit TRBD1. Trimming removed 7 bases from V and 8 bases from J; junction bases left unmatched: 4. The CDR3 totals 12 residues. In germline, CDR1 is LNHDA, CDR2 SQIVND (reference sequence). As DNA, the CDR3 is TGTGCCAGTACCCCAGGGGGCCATGAGCAGTTCTTC. Its translation is CASTPGGHEQFF.

This clonotype was counted between two and nine times. The rearrangement uses TRBV6-1 and TRBJ2-7; D possibly corresponds to TRBD2 (7 bases). Germline V lookup: CDR1 MNHNS, CDR2 SASEGT. The CDR3 totals 14 residues. Trimming took 3 bases from V and 4 from J, leaving 13 bases between them. Here the CDR3 reads CASSDGGAHYEQYF. In DNA form, the CDR3 reads TGTGCCAGCAGTGATGGGGGGGCCCATTACGAGCAGTACTTC.

V is TRBV10-2 and J is TRBJ2-3; D gene uncertain. The ends were cut back, 0 bases at V and 2 bases at J, with 3 bases in the middle. CDR1 and CDR2 (germline): WSHSY, SAAADI. The length of the CDR3 is 13 residues. The DNA of the CDR3 is TGCGCCAGCAGTGAGTCTCCCACAGATACGCAGTATTTT. Protein: CASSESPTDTQYF.

This clonotype came up many times. The chain couples TRBV6-1 to TRBJ1-5; D is unclear. This CDR3 is 15 amino acids long. In germline, CDR1 is MNHNS, CDR2 SASEGT. V was trimmed by 3 bases and J by 2 bases, leaving 11 bases between them. The CDR3 spells CASSESGFGNQPQHF. CDR3 bases: TGTGCCAGCAGTGAGTCCGGGTTTGGCAATCAGCCCCAGCATTTT.

This clonotype occurred many times. The chain's CDR3 is CASSLQTEQFF. DNA for the CDR3: TGTGCCAGCAGCTTACAAACTGAGCAGTTCTTC. The chain links TRBV7-3 to TRBJ2-1; no clear D gene. The germline gives CDR1 SGHTA, CDR2 FQGTGA. V dropped 2 bases and J dropped 9 bases, with 5 bases sitting between them. The CDR3 extends over 11 amino acids. The entire variable domain, with the rest obtained from reference TRBV7-3 and TRBJ2-1, is as follows: GAGVSQTPSNKVTEKGKYVELRCDPISGHTALYWYRQSLGQGPEFLIYFQGTGAADDSGLPNDRFFAVRPEGSVSTLKIQRTERGDSAVYLCASSLQTEQFFGPGTRLTVL.

This clonotype occurred many times. This chain links TRBV11-2 with TRBJ2-3; perhaps TRBD2 as D (6 bases). V was pared by 5 bases and J by 11 bases, with 20 bases between. The CDR3 is 14 residues long. Germline CDR1 is SGHAT and CDR2 is FQNNGV. The CDR3 loop reads CASSLSGGAVWQYF. DNA of the CDR3: TGTGCCAGCAGCCTTAGCGGAGGGGCGGTTTGGCAGTATTTT.

This clonotype was seen repeatedly, ten times or more. This chain uses TRBV12-3 or TRBV12-4 with TRBJ2-5; TRBD2 matches at 12 bases. The length of the CDR3 is 15 residues. With V trimmed by 5 bases and J by 5 bases, 6 bases remained unmatched. The CDR3 region is CASSLSGLAGETQYF. CDR3 sequence (DNA): TGTGCCAGCAGTCTCTCGGGACTAGCGGGTGAGACCCAGTACTTC.

This clonotype came up many times. The rearrangement joins TRBV3-1 to TRBJ2-4; 8 nucleotides agree with TRBD1. The CDR3 length is 14 residues. Germline loops: CDR1 LGHDT, CDR2 YNNKEL (reference sequence). With 1 base clipped from V and 9 bases from J, the junction kept 5 bases outside the gene matches. CDR3 coding DNA: TGTGCCAGCAGCCAAGCTAACCAGGGGGCCATTCAGTACTTC. This sequence encodes CASSQANQGAIQYF.

This clonotype came up a few times. The V call is TRBV5-6, the J call TRBJ2-7; D is perhaps TRBD1 (6 bases). Germline assignment: CDR1 SGHDT and CDR2 YYEEEE. CDR3 length equals 12 residues. Trimming took off 4 bases at V and 6 bases at J, with 11 bases between the two ends. This CDR3 is CASSVDSSEQYF. The CDR3 nucleotides read TGTGCCAGCAGCGTGGACAGTTCCGAGCAGTACTTC.

At least ten counts were recorded for this clonotype. V and J are TRBV6-1 and TRBJ1-1; tentatively, D is TRBD1 (5 bases). Trimming cost V 6 bases and J 4 bases, with 18 bases left between them. This CDR3 spans 15 amino acids. The germline V gene has CDR1 MNHNS and CDR2 SASEGT. CDR3 nucleotide sequence: TGTGCCAGCAGGGTTATGGGAGCAGGGTCCACTGAAGCTTTCTTT. Its translation: CASRVMGAGSTEAFF.

In its sample, this clonotype was seen many times. The chain uses TRBV5-5 and TRBJ2-7, with no clear D. The germline V gene has CDR1 SGHKS and CDR2 YYEKEE (reference sequence). The CDR3 covers 14 residues. Deletions cut 3 bases from V and 1 base from J, with 11 bases between. CDR3 region: CASSSQSPSYEQYF. The CDR3 coding sequence is TGTGCCAGCAGCTCCCAGAGTCCTTCCTACGAGCAGTACTTC.

As to this clonotype: A much larger clonotype is one base distant, so this may be a read error. The chain carries TRBV6-5 and TRBJ1-1; no firm D call. V was pared by 4 bases and J by 0 bases, with 12 bases between. CDR3 size: 15 residues. Germline assignment: CDR1 MNHEY and CDR2 SVGAGI. The CDR3, as DNA: TGTGCCAGCAGTTTTTCCCGCAGGTTGAACACTGAAGCTTTCTTT. The encoded protein is CASSFSRRLNTEAFF.

The chain recombines TRBV3-1 with TRBJ2-7, with TRBD1 matching 9 bases. Per germline, CDR1 LGHDT and CDR2 YNNKEL (reference sequence). Trimming removed 4 bases from V and 3 bases from J; junction bases left unmatched: 4. The CDR3 runs 14 residues. The CDR3 loop is CASSRQGVSYEQYF. The CDR3 nucleotides are TGTGCCAGCAGCCGACAGGGGGTGAGCTACGAGCAGTACTTC.

This clonotype was recorded at least ten times. The chain has TRBV20-1 and TRBJ2-3; 15 bases are a match to TRBD2. The germline CDR1 and CDR2 sequences are DFQATT and SNEGSKA (reference sequence). The CDR3 sequence is 17 residues long. J was trimmed by 5 bases and V by 2 bases; bases with no gene match: 8. CDR3 protein: CSARSGTSGRSGDTQYF. The DNA of the CDR3 is TGCAGTGCTAGATCGGGGACTAGCGGGAGGTCTGGAGATACGCAGTATTTT.

This clonotype was seen at least ten times. This chain uses TRBV27 with TRBJ2-5; TRBD2 matches 9 bases. Trimming removed 5 bases from V and 7 bases from J; junction bases left unmatched: 11. The CDR3 is 15 amino acids. CDR1 and CDR2 from the germline V gene are MNHEY and SMNVEV (reference sequence). The CDR3, as DNA: TGTGCCAGCAGTGCAGCCGGGACTAGCTCAGGGACCCAGTACTTC. Translated, it gives CASSAAGTSSGTQYF.